These 5 T cell receptor beta chains were all obtained from the same sample, sequenced in a study of blood T cell repertoires in COVID-19 (dated by TCRdb to the early 2020s). To prepare the library, the immunoSEQ multiplex PCR assay was applied. Imported from immuneACCESS, the table was reduced by TCRdb to in-frame sequences with V and J called. These copies leave out some clones; in studies compared against another copy, an unresolved V gene accounts for under half, and the cause of the remainder is not known. The sample yields about 260,000 clones; approximately 92% were counted once. About 2.5% of the sample rests with the top ten. The source material was peripheral blood. These receptors originate from a young adult with COVID-19, enrolled during active disease.

The V gene is TRBV19, the J gene TRBJ2-1; possible D gene TRBD1, 6 bases. The CDR3 has 12 residues. Germline V CDR1 and CDR2: LNHDA, SQIVND (reference sequence). Trimming stripped 9 bases from V and 6 bases from J, with 12 bases between. CDR3 sequence: CASAQGFNEQFF. CDR3 bases: TGTGCCAGCGCGCAGGGGTTCAATGAGCAGTTCTTC.

This rearrangement joins TRBV12-3 or TRBV12-4 to TRBJ1-1; D is unclear. The CDR3 consists of 11 residues. Trimming left V 7 bases short and J 9 bases short, with 12 bases between. The CDR3 spells CASMRERKAFF. The CDR3 region has the DNA TGTGCCAGCATGCGGGAGAGGAAAGCTTTCTTT.

The chain links TRBV11-2 to TRBJ1-1, with D unclear. The CDR3 runs to 17 residues. Germline CDR1 reads SGHAT; CDR2 reads FQNNGV. Between the trimmed V and J ends, which lost 4 bases and 5 bases, there was a span of 23 bases. CDR3 residues: CASSSPLPGKLRTEAFF. The CDR3 coding sequence is TGTGCCAGCAGCTCACCACTCCCGGGGAAACTCAGGACTGAAGCTTTCTTT.

V and J are TRBV5-5 and TRBJ2-7; no clear D. Trimming took off 1 base at V and 3 bases at J, with 14 bases between the two ends. Germline CDR1 is SGHKS and CDR2 is YYEKEE (reference sequence). The CDR3 covers 15 residues. Here the CDR3 reads CASSLLFTELYEQYF. CDR3 nucleotide sequence: TGTGCCAGCAGCTTGCTTTTTACGGAGCTCTACGAGCAGTACTTC.

The CDR3 DNA reads as TGTGCCAGCAGTGAACCCGGGAAGCAGACCCAGTACTTC. It is translated as CASSEPGKQTQYF. The V and J genes are TRBV25-1 and TRBJ2-5; the D gene is possibly TRBD2 (5 bases). The CDR3 consists of 13 residues. Trimming removed 2 bases at V and 6 bases at J, with 10 bases between. Germline V CDR1 and CDR2: MGHDK, SYGVNS.